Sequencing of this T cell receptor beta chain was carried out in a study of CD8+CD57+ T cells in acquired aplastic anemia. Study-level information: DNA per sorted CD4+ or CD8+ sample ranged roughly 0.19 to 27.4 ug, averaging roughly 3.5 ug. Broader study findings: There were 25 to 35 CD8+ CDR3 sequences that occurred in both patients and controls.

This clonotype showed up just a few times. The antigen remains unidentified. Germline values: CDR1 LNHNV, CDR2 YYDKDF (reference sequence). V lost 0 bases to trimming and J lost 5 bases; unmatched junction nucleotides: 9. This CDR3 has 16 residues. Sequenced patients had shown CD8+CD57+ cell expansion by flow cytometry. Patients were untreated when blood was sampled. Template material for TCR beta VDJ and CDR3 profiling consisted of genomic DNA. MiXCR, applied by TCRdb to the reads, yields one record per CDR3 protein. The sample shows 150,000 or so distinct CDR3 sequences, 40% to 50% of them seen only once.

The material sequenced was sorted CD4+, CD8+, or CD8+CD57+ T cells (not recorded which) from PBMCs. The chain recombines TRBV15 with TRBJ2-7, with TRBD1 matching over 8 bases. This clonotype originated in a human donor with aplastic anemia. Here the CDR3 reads CATSRDRGTGRHEQYF. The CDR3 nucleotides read TGTGCCACCAGCAGAGATCGCGGGACAGGTCGACACGAGCAGTACTTC.